Sequencing of this T cell receptor beta chain was carried out in a study of T cells in Graves' hyperthyroidism and ophthalmopathy. Points on this clonotype: Its target is not known.

General study points: Using 13 V-J features, a model discriminated ophthalmopathy from stable hyperthyroidism. Most expanded thyroid clonotypes above 0.001 recurred in blood.

RNA transcripts provided the source from which TCR beta CDR3 regions were amplified. The TCR CDR3 first-round RT-PCR relied on the HTBI primer set. Via MiXCR, TCRdb re-called the multiplex PCR reads, giving one row per CDR3 protein. This table has 500,000 to 650,000 distinct CDR3 sequences, 12% to 15% appearing once. The sequence was collected from a woman between 40 and 55 years old with Graves' hyperthyroidism. The material sequenced was blood.

CDR3 residues: CASSTSGGSSYNEQFF. CDR3 bases: TGTGCCAGTAGTACTAGCGGGGGTAGCTCCTACAATGAGCAGTTCTTC. The chain links TRBV19 to TRBJ2-1, with 10 bases identical to TRBD2. J was trimmed by 0 bases and V by 4 bases; bases with no gene match: 3. In germline, CDR1 is LNHDA, CDR2 SQIVND (reference sequence). The CDR3 extends over 16 amino acids. Combining the CDR3 with reference TRBV19 and TRBJ2-1 gives the whole variable domain DGGITQSPKYLFRKEGQNVTLSCEQNLNHDAMYWYRQDPGQGLRLIYYSQIVNDFQKGDIAEGYSVSREKKESFPLTVTSAQKNPTAFYLCASSTSGGSSYNEQFFGPGTRLTVL.